A single sample is the source of the 7 T cell receptor beta chains below, sequenced in a study of OX40 agonist ivuxolimab in advanced cancers. The library was produced with the immunoSEQ multiplex PCR assay. TCRdb obtained this table from immuneACCESS and retained in-frame rearrangements with V and J assigned. These tables miss some clones; where compared with another copy, unresolved V genes account for less than half of the shortfall, and the remainder is unexplained. In all, the sample holds some 35,000 clones, and approximately 80% of those were seen once. 9.5% to 13% of the sample goes to the ten largest clones. The sample was CD4+ or CD8+ T cells sorted from blood, taken in a trial of the OX40 agonist ivuxolimab. These receptors all come from an adult with an advanced solid tumor such as melanoma, head and neck, liver or kidney cancer.

The gene calls are TRBV27 and TRBJ1-2; 7 bases are a match to TRBD1. Germline lookup yields CDR1 MNHEY and CDR2 SMNVEV (reference sequence). The CDR3 is 13 amino acids. V lost 4 bases and J lost 4; bases outside the gene matches: 3. This chain's CDR3 is CASSYGTAYGYTF. Written as DNA, the CDR3 is TGTGCCAGCAGTTACGGGACAGCCTATGGCTACACCTTC.

The V and J genes are TRBV6-5 and TRBJ1-1; a possible D gene is TRBD1 (5 bases). CDR1 and CDR2 from the germline V gene are MNHEY and SVGAGI. V gave up 6 bases and J gave up 0 bases, with 11 bases separating them. The CDR3 covers 14 residues. CDR3: CASRLGALNTEAFF. The CDR3 DNA reads as TGTGCCAGCAGATTAGGGGCGCTGAACACTGAAGCTTTCTTT.

This chain joins TRBV5-6 and TRBJ1-2, with 8 bases matching TRBD1. Germline CDR1 is SGHDT and CDR2 is YYEEEE. This CDR3 contains 16 residues. V gave up 0 bases and J gave up 3 bases; unmatched junction bases: 7. The CDR3, as DNA: TGTGCCAGCAGCTTGGGTCGACAGGGGTGGGACTATGGCTACACCTTC. Translated: CASSLGRQGWDYGYTF.

The chain joins TRBV5-4 to TRBJ1-3; unclear D gene. The V end was cut by 4 bases, the J end by 15 bases, with 17 bases between. CDR3 length: 12 amino acids. Looked up from germline, CDR1 is SGHNT and CDR2 is YYREEE (reference sequence). CDR3 amino acids: CASSQGGTDQYF. DNA for the CDR3: TGTGCCAGCAGCCAAGGCGGTACGGATCAATATTTT. Supplemented by reference TRBV5-4 and TRBJ1-3, the full variable domain reads ETGVTQSPTHLIKTRGQQVTLRCSSQSGHNTVSWYQQALGQGPQFIFQYYREEENGRGNFPPRFSGLQFPNYSSELNVNALELDDSALYLCASSQGGTDQYFGEGSWLTVV.

The V and J genes are TRBV9 and TRBJ2-5, with 7 positions matching TRBD1. The ends lost 2 bases at V and 2 bases at J; junction bases unmatched: 9. The CDR3 contains 16 residues. Germline V lookup: CDR1 SGDLS, CDR2 YYNGEE. The CDR3 loop is CASSVSAGGHQETQYF. The CDR3 nucleotides are TGTGCCAGCAGCGTTTCCGCAGGGGGACATCAAGAGACCCAGTACTTC.

The chain recombines TRBV5-3 with TRBJ2-1; D is undetermined. TRBV5-3 is an ORF, with its function uncertain. This CDR3 is 15 amino acids long. Trimming shortened V by 8 bases and J by 4 bases, and 19 bases separated the two germline ends. The CDR3 DNA reads as TGTGCCAGCAGCCCCTGGGTAGTTACTTACAATGAGCAGTTCTTC. This sequence encodes CASSPWVVTYNEQFF.

This clone has just one count. The CDR3 end shows no conserved phenylalanine or tryptophan, and so a read error is likely. The chain uses TRBV28 and TRBJ2-7; TRBD2 might be the D (7 bases). This CDR3 contains 15 residues. Germline CDR1 MDHEN, CDR2 SYDVKM. V was shortened by 7 bases and J by 2 bases, with 18 bases between the two germline ends. The CDR3 DNA follows: TGTGCCAGCACCCGTGACTTCGGGGGGCCCTACGAGCAGTACCTC. Its protein product is CASTRDFGGPYEQYL.